This entry lists 16 T cell receptor beta chains sequenced from one sample in a study of OX40 agonist ivuxolimab in advanced cancers. Sequencing was performed with immunoSEQ multiplex PCR; in TCRdb, only in-frame clones are kept and a portion is missing. The sample has under 55,000 clones, approximately 87% seen once. The sequencing used CD4+ or CD8+ T cells sorted from blood, collected in a trial of the OX40 agonist ivuxolimab. The receptor source for this set is an adult with an advanced solid tumor such as melanoma, head and neck, liver or kidney cancer.

This clone occurred a few times. This chain joins TRBV9 and TRBJ2-2; no clear D gene. This CDR3 contains 13 residues. V was pared by 0 bases and J by 6 bases, with 6 bases between. CDR1 SGDLS and CDR2 YYNGEE come from the germline V gene. The CDR3 region is CASSVVGSGELFF. As DNA, the CDR3 is TGTGCCAGCAGCGTAGTGGGGTCCGGGGAGCTGTTTTTT.

The chain carries TRBV19 and TRBJ1-5, with D uncertain. There are 14 residues in the CDR3. Germline loops: CDR1 LNHDA, CDR2 SQIVND (reference sequence). Between the trimmed V and J ends, which lost 7 bases and 0 bases, there was a span of 10 bases. Written as DNA, the CDR3 is TGTGCCAGTACCCCCGTGAATAGCAATCAGCCCCAGCATTTT. Its translation is CASTPVNSNQPQHF.

This chain links TRBV2 with TRBJ1-5; 7 nucleotides match TRBD1. The CDR3 contains 16 residues. The J segment lost 4 bases and the V segment lost 4 bases, leaving 10 bases of the junction unmatched. Germline CDR1 is SNHLY and CDR2 is FYNNEI. The CDR3 reads CASSATGTALNQPQHF. As DNA, the CDR3 is TGTGCCAGCAGTGCGACAGGGACAGCTTTGAATCAGCCCCAGCATTTT.

The chain employs TRBV6-6 and TRBJ2-2; TRBD1 might be the D (6 bases). The germline V gene has CDR1 MNHNY and CDR2 SVGAGI (reference sequence). The CDR3 contains 14 residues. V gave up 6 bases and J gave up 3 bases, with 11 bases separating them. The CDR3 DNA reads as TGTGCCAGCAGCGCCGGACAGCACACCGGGGAGCTGTTTTTT. This codes for CASSAGQHTGELFF.

This chain connects TRBV5-1 to TRBJ1-4; the D is unclear. The CDR3 is 18 amino acids. The germline V gene encodes CDR1 SGHRS and CDR2 YFSETQ. V lost 0 bases, J lost 3 bases, and 18 bases lay in between. The chain's CDR3 is CASSLGGGNFIANEKLFF. The CDR3 DNA is TGCGCCAGCAGCTTGGGCGGAGGGAATTTTATCGCTAATGAAAAACTGTTTTTT.

The V and J genes are TRBV10-3 and TRBJ2-4; D perhaps matches TRBD1 (5 bases). The CDR3 has 14 amino acids. The V gene's germline CDR1 is ENHRY and CDR2 SYGVKD. Trimming left V 3 bases short and J 5 bases short, with 11 bases between. CDR3 DNA sequence: TGTGCCATCAGTGAAGGGGCGCTCCAAAACATTCAGTACTTC. Its translation: CAISEGALQNIQYF.

The chain uses TRBV7-2 and TRBJ2-2; D uncertain. The germline V gene has CDR1 SGHTA and CDR2 FQGNSA. This CDR3 contains 12 residues. V lost 7 bases, J lost 6 bases, and 9 bases lay in between. The CDR3 DNA reads as TGTGCCAGCACCCCTTTAGCCGGGGAGCTGTTTTTT. This translates into CASTPLAGELFF.

The genes are TRBV7-6 and TRBJ1-6, with D unresolved. The germline V gene encodes CDR1 SGHVS and CDR2 FNYEAQ. This CDR3 contains 14 residues. V was trimmed by 5 bases and J by 10 bases, leaving 15 bases between them. The CDR3, as DNA: TGTGCCAGCAGCCACGCGGGAGGTAACTCACCCCTCCACTTT. Protein: CASSHAGGNSPLHF.

This chain links TRBV6-1 with TRBJ1-1; possibly TRBD1 for D (5 bases). V was cut by 4 bases and J by 7 bases, with 13 bases left in between. The CDR3 consists of 13 residues. Germline lookup yields CDR1 MNHNS and CDR2 SASEGT. CDR3 amino acids: CASSVSRQIEAFF. For the CDR3, the DNA is TGTGCCAGCAGTGTCTCCCGACAGATTGAAGCTTTCTTT.

This chain uses TRBV30 with TRBJ1-3; 8 nucleotides align to TRBD1. The V gene end was trimmed by 2 bases and the J gene end by 0 bases; junction bases not matched to a gene: 6. CDR1 and CDR2 from the germline V gene are GTSNPN and SVGIG (reference sequence). This CDR3 is 16 amino acids long. CDR3 region: CAWSPGTGLSGNTIYF. The CDR3 nucleotides read TGTGCCTGGAGTCCCGGGACAGGCCTCTCTGGAAACACCATATATTTT.

The chain employs TRBV27 and TRBJ1-5, with D hard to call. The germline V gene encodes CDR1 MNHEY and CDR2 SMNVEV (reference sequence). V lost 6 bases and J lost 1, with 13 bases in between. The CDR3 runs to 15 residues. This CDR3 is CASSQSMFSNQPQHF. CDR3 DNA sequence: TGTGCCAGCAGCCAAAGTATGTTCAGCAATCAGCCCCAGCATTTT.

The chain uses TRBV29-1 and TRBJ1-1; a weak D match, TRBD1 (6 bases). Per germline, CDR1 SQVTM and CDR2 ANQGSEA. The CDR3 spans 13 residues. The V and J ends lost 3 bases and 5 bases respectively, with 13 bases between them. As DNA, the CDR3 is TGCAGCGTTGAGGCAGGGGTAGGGACTGAAGCTTTCTTT. Its protein product is CSVEAGVGTEAFF.

The rearrangement joins TRBV2 to TRBJ2-5, with 8 bases identical to TRBD1. After removal of 8 bases from V and 3 bases from J, the junction contained 5 bases not matched to a gene. The CDR3 consists of 13 residues. CDR1 SNHLY and CDR2 FYNNEI come from the germline V gene. In DNA form, the CDR3 reads TGTGCCAGCTTAGGACAGGGTAAAGAGACCCAGTACTTC. Residues: CASLGQGKETQYF.

This chain connects TRBV5-1 to TRBJ1-2, with 7 bases fitting TRBD1. After removal of 4 bases from V and 4 bases from J, the junction contained 16 bases not matched to a gene. The CDR3 is 17 residues long. In germline, CDR1 is SGHRS, CDR2 YFSETQ. CDR3: CASSTGQPTNGGYGYTF. DNA of the CDR3: TGCGCCAGCAGCACGGGACAGCCTACTAACGGGGGCTATGGCTACACCTTC.

V usage is TRBV18 and J usage is TRBJ2-2; TRBD1 aligns across 7 bases. This CDR3 is built from 16 residues. Germline V lookup: CDR1 KGHSH, CDR2 LQKENI. V trimming: 3 bases; J trimming: 0 bases; junction bases outside the gene matches: 4. DNA of the CDR3: TGTGCCAGCTCACCCGAGGGGGCCGCGAACACCGGGGAGCTGTTTTTT. Amino acid sequence: CASSPEGAANTGELFF. Full variable domain (outside the CDR3, taken from reference TRBV18 and TRBJ2-2): NAGVMQNPRHLVRRRGQEARLRCSPMKGHSHVYWYRQLPEEGLKFMVYLQKENIIDESGMPKERFSAEFPKEGPSILRIQQVVRGDSAAYFCASSPEGAANTGELFFGEGSRLTVL.

The chain uses TRBV5-1 and TRBJ1-1, with 8 nucleotides matching TRBD1. The germline V gene has CDR1 SGHRS and CDR2 YFSETQ. V shed 3 bases and J 11 bases; nucleotides not matched to a gene: 18. The CDR3 consists of 16 residues. The CDR3 sequence: CASSSDRGGQGTGAFF. The CDR3 DNA is TGCGCCAGCAGCTCCGACAGGGGTGGACAGGGCACTGGGGCTTTCTTT. Together with reference TRBV5-1 and TRBJ1-1, the CDR3 gives the full variable domain: KAGVTQTPRYLIKTRGQQVTLSCSPISGHRSVSWYQQTPGQGLQFLFEYFSETQRNKGNFPGRFSGRQFSNSRSEMNVSTLELGDSALYLCASSSDRGGQGTGAFFGQGTRLTVV.